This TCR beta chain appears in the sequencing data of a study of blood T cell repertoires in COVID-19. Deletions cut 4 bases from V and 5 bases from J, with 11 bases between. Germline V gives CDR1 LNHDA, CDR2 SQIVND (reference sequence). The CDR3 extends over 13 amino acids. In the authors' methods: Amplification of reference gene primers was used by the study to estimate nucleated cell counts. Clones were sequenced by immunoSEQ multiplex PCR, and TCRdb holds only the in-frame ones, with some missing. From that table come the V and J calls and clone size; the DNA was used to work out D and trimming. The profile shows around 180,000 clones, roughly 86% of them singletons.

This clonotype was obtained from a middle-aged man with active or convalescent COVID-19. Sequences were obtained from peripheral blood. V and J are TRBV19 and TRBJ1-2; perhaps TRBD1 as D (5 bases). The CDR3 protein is CASSNGEGYGYTF. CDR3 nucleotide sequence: TGTGCCAGTAGTAATGGGGAGGGGTATGGCTACACCTTC. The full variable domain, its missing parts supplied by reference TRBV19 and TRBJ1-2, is DGGITQSPKYLFRKEGQNVTLSCEQNLNHDAMYWYRQDPGQGLRLIYYSQIVNDFQKGDIAEGYSVSREKKESFPLTVTSAQKNPTAFYLCASSNGEGYGYTFGSGTRLTVV.